The following is a TCR beta chain sequence with its context. The target antigen is unknown. This specimen comes from a study of healthy donors' naive CD4 and CD8 T cells. Starting from 500 ng of total RNA, TCR libraries were made with linear amplification. Original methodology: Sequencing covered 78,498 rearranged alpha-chain transcripts across several healthy donors. TCRdb passed the reads through MiXCR, listing each CDR3 protein once. In this record, the V and J calls reflect TCRdb's handling and not the investigators' own analysis. The table shows about 180,000 distinct CDR3 sequences, with over 60% occurring only once. Study results and limitations: The study did not address homeostatic proliferation effects in naive T cells.

V shed 0 bases and J 2 bases; nucleotides not matched to a gene: 0. The V gene's germline CDR1 is GTSNPN and CDR2 SVGIG (reference sequence). This CDR3 spans 14 amino acids. Sequenced material: naive CD4+ and CD8+ T cells sorted from blood, pooled from several donors. This sequence joins TRBV30 and TRBJ1-2; 10 nucleotides agree with TRBD1. This receptor was identified in a pool of human donors in good health; the sample pools cells from several healthy donors. The CDR3, as DNA: TGTGCCTGGAGTGTGGGACAGGGGAACTATGGCTACACCTTC. Amino acid sequence: CAWSVGQGNYGYTF. Supplemented by reference TRBV30 and TRBJ1-2, the full variable domain reads SQTIHQWPATLVQPVGSPLSLECTVEGTSNPNLYWYRQAAGRGLQLLFYSVGIGQISSEVPQNLSASRPQDRQFILSSKKLLLSDSGFYLCAWSVGQGNYGYTFGSGTRLTVV.